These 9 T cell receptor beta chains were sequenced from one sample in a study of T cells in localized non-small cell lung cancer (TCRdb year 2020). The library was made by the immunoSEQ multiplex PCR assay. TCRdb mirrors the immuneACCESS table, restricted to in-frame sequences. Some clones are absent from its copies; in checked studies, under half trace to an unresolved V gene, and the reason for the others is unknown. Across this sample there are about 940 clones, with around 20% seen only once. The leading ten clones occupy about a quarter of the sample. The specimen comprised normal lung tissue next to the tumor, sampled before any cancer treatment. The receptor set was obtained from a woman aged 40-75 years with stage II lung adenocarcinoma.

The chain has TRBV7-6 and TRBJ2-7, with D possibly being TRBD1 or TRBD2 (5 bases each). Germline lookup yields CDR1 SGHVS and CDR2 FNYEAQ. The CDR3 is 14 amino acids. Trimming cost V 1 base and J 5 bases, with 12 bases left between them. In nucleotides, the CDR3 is TGTGCCAGCAGCTTAGAGGGCAGGGAGCACGAGCAGTACTTC. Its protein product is CASSLEGREHEQYF.

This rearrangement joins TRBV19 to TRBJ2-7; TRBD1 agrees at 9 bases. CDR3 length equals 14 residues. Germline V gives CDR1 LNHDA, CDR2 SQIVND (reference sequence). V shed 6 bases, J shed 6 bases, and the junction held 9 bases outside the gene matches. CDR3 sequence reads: CASRPGTGMGEQYF. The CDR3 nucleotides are TGTGCCAGTAGACCCGGGACAGGGATGGGCGAGCAGTACTTC. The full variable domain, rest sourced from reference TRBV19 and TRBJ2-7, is DGGITQSPKYLFRKEGQNVTLSCEQNLNHDAMYWYRQDPGQGLRLIYYSQIVNDFQKGDIAEGYSVSREKKESFPLTVTSAQKNPTAFYLCASRPGTGMGEQYFGPGTRLTVT.

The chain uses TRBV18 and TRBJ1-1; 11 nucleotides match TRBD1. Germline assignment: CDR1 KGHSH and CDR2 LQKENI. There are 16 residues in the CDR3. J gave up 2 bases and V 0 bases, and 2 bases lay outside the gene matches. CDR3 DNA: TGTGCCAGCTCACCACCGGACAGGGGGCTAAACACTGAAGCTTTCTTT. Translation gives CASSPPDRGLNTEAFF.

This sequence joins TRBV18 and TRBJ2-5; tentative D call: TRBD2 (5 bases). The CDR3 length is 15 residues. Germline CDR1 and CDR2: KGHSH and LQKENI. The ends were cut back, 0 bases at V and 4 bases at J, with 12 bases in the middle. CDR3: CASSPPVARGETQYF. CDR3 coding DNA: TGTGCCAGCTCACCACCGGTTGCTCGGGGAGAGACCCAGTACTTC.

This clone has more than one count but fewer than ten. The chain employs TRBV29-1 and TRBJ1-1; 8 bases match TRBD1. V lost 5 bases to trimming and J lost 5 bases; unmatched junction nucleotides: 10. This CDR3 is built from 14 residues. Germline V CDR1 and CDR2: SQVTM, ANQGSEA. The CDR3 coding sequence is TGCAGCGTTCAGTGGGACAGGTCACGGACTGAAGCTTTCTTT. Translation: CSVQWDRSRTEAFF.

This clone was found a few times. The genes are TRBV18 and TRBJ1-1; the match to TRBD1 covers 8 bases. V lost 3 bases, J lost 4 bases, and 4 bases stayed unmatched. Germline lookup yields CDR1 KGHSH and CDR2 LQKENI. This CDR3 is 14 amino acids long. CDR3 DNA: TGTGCCAGCTCACCTAGGCAGGGGGCCACTGAAGCTTTCTTT. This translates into CASSPRQGATEAFF.

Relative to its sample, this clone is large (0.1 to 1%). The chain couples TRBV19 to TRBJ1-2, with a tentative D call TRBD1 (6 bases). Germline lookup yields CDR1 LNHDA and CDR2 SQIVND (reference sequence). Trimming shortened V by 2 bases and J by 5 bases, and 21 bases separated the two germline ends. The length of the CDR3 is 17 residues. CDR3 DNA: TGTGCCAGTAGTATATCGTCAGGGGCGGGCTTCTATTATGGCTACACCTTC. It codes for CASSISSGAGFYYGYTF.

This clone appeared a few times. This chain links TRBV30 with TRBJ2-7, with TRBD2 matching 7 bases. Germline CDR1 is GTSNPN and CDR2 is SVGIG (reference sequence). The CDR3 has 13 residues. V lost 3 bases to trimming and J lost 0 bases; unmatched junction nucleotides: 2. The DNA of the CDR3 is TGTGCCTGGAGCGGACTAGACTCCTACGAGCAGTACTTC. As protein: CAWSGLDSYEQYF. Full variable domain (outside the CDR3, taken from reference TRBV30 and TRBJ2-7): SQTIHQWPATLVQPVGSPLSLECTVEGTSNPNLYWYRQAAGRGLQLLFYSVGIGQISSEVPQNLSASRPQDRQFILSSKKLLLSDSGFYLCAWSGLDSYEQYFGPGTRLTVT.

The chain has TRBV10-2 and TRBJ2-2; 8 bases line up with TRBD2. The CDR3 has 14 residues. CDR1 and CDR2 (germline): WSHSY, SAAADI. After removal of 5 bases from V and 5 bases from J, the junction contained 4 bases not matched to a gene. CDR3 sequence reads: CASSPGGRTGELFF. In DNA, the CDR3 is TGCGCCAGCAGTCCGGGGGGGCGAACCGGGGAGCTGTTTTTT.